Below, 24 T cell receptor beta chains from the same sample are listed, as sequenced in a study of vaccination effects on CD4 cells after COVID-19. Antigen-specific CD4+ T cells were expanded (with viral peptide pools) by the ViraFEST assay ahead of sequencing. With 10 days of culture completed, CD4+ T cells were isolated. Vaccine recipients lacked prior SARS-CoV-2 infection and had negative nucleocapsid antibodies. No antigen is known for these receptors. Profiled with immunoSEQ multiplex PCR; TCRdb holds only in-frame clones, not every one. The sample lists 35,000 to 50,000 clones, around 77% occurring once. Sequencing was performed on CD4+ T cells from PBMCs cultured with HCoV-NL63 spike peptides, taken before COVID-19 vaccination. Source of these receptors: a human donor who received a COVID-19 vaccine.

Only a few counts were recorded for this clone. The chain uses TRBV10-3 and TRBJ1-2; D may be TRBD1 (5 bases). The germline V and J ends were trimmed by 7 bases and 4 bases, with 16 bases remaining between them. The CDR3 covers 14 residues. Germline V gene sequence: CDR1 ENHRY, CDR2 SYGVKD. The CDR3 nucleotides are TGTGCCATCAACACCGGGGGGTACGGCTATGGCTACACCTTC. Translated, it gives CAINTGGYGYGYTF.

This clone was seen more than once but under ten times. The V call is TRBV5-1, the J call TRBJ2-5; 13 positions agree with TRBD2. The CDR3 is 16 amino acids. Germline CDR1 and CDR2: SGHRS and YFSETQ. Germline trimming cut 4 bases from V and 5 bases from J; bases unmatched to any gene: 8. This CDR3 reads CASSPWTSGGWETQYF. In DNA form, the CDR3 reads TGCGCCAGCAGCCCGTGGACTAGCGGGGGTTGGGAGACCCAGTACTTC.

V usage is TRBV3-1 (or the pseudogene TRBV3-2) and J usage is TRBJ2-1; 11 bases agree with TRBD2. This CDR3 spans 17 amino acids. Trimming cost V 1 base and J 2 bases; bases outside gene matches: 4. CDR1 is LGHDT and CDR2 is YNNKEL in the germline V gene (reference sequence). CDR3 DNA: TGTGCCAGCAGCCAAGGACTAGCGGGGATTCCCTACAATGAGCAGTTCTTC. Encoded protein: CASSQGLAGIPYNEQFF.

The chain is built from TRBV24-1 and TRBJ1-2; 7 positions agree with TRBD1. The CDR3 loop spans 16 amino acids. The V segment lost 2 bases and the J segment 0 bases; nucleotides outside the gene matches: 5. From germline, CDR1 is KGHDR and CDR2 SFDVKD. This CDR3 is CATSDSQGRANYGYTF. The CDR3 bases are TGTGCCACCAGTGATTCACAGGGGCGAGCTAACTATGGCTACACCTTC.

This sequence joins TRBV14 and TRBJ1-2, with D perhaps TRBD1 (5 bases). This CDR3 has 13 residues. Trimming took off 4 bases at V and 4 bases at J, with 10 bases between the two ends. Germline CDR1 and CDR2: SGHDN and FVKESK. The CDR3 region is CASSPAGGYGYTF. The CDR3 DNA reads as TGTGCCAGCAGCCCCGCGGGGGGCTATGGCTACACCTTC.

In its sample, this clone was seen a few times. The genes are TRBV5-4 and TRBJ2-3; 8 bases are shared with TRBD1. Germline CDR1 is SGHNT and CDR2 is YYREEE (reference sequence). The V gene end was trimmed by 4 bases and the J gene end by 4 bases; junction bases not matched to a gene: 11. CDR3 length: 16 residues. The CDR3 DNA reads TGTGCCAGCAGCCCGGCGGCGACAGGGGCGTCAGATACGCAGTATTTT. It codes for CASSPAATGASDTQYF.

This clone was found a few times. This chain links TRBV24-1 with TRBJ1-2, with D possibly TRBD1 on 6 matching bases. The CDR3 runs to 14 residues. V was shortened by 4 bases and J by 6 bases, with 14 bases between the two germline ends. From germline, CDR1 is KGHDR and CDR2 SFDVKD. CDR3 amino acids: CATSDPNRVDGYTF. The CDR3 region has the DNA TGTGCCACCAGTGACCCGAACAGGGTGGATGGCTACACCTTC.

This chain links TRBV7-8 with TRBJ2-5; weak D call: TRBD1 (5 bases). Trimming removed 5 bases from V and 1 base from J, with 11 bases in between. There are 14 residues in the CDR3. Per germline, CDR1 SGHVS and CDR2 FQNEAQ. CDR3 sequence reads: CASSRRVGQETQYF. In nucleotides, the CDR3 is TGTGCCAGCAGCCGCAGGGTGGGCCAAGAGACCCAGTACTTC.

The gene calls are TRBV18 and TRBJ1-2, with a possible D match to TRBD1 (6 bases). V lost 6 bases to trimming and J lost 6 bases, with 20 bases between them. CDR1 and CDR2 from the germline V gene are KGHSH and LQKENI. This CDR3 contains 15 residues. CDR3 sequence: CASSPFWGAGDGYTF. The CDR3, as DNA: TGTGCCAGCTCTCCCTTTTGGGGGGCAGGGGATGGCTACACCTTC.

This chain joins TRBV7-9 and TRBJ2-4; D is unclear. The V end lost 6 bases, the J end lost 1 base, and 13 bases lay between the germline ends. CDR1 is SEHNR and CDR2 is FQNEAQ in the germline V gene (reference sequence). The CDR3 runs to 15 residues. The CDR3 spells CASSSSGTAKNIQYF. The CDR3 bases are TGTGCCAGCAGTTCGTCCGGCACGGCCAAAAACATTCAGTACTTC.

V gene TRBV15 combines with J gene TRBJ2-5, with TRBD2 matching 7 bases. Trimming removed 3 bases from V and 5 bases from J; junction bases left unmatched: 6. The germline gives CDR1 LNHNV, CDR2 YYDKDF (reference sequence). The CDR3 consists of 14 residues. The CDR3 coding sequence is TGTGCCACCAGCAGGACTAGCCGTTGGGAGACCCAGTACTTC. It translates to CATSRTSRWETQYF.

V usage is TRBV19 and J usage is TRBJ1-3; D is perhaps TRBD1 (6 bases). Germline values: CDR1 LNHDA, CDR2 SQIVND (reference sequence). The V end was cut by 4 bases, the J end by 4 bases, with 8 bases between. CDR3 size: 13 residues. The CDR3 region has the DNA TGTGCCAGTAGTAACGGACAGGGAAACACCATATATTTT. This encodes CASSNGQGNTIYF.

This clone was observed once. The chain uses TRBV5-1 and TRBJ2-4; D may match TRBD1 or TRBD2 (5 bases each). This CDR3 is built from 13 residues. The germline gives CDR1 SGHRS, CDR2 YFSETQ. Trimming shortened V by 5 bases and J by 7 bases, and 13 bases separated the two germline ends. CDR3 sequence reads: CASRDEGLNIQYF. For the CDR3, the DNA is TGCGCCAGCAGGGACGAGGGGCTTAACATTCAGTACTTC.

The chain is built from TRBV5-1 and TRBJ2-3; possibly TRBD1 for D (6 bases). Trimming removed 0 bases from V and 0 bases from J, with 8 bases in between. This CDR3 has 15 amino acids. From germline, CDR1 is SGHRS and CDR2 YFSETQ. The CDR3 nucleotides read TGCGCCAGCAGCTTGGTGCAGGGGAGCACAGATACGCAGTATTTT. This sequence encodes CASSLVQGSTDTQYF.

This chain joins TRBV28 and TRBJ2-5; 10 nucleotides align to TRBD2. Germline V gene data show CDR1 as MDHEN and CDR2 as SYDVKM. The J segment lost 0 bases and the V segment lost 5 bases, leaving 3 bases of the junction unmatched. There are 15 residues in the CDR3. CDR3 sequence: CASSQLAGDQETQYF. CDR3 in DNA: TGTGCCAGCAGTCAGCTAGCGGGGGACCAAGAGACCCAGTACTTC.

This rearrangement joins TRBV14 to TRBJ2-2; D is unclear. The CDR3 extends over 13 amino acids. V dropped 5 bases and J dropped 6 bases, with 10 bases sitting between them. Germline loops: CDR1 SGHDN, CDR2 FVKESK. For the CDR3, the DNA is TGTGCCAGCAGCGCTCTTTGGTCCGGGGAGCTGTTTTTT. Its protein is CASSALWSGELFF.

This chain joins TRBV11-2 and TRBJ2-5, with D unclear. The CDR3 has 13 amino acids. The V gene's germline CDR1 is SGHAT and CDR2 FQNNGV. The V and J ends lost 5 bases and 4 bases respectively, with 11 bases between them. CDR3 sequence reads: CASSLFRRETQYF. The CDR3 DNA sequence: TGTGCCAGCAGCCTCTTTAGGAGAGAGACCCAGTACTTC.

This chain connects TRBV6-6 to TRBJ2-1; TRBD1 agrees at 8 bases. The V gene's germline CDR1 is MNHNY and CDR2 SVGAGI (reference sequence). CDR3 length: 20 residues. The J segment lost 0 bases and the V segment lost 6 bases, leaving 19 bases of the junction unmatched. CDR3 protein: CASSPSPRQGNFPSYNEQFF. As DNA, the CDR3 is TGTGCCAGCAGCCCGTCCCCTAGACAGGGGAATTTCCCCTCCTACAATGAGCAGTTCTTC.

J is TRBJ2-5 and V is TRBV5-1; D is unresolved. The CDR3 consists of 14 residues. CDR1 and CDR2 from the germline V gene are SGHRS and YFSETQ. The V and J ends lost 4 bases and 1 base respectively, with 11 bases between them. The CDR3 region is CASSPDPPQETQYF. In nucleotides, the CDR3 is TGCGCCAGCAGCCCTGACCCGCCCCAAGAGACCCAGTACTTC.

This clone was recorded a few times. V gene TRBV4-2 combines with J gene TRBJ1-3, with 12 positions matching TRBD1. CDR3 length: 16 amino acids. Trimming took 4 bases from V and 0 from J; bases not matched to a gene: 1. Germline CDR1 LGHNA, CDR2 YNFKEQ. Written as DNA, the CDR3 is TGTGCCAGCAGCCCGGGACAGGGGGCCTCTGGAAACACCATATATTTT. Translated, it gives CASSPGQGASGNTIYF.

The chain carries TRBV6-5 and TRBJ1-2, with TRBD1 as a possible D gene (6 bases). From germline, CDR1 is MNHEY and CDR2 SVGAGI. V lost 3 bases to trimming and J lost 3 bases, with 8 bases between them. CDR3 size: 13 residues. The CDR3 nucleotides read TGTGCCAGCAGTTATCAGGGGTACTATGGCTACACCTTC. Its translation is CASSYQGYYGYTF.

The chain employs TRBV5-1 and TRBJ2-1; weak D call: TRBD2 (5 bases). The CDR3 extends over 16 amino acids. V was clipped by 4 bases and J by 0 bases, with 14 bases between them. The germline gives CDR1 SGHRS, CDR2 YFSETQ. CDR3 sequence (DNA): TGCGCCAGCAGCCCCCTAGGAGGCGGCTCCTACAATGAGCAGTTCTTC. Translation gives CASSPLGGGSYNEQFF.

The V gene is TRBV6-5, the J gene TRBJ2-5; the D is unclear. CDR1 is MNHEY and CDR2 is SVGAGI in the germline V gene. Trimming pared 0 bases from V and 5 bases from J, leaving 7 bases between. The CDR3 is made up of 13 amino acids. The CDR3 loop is CASSYSSAETQYF. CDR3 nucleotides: TGTGCCAGCAGTTACTCGTCGGCGGAGACCCAGTACTTC.

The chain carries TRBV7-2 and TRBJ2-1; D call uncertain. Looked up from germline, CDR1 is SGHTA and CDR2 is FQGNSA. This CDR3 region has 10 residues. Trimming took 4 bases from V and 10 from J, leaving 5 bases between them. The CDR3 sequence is CASSSIEQFF. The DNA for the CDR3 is TGTGCCAGCAGCTCGATAGAGCAGTTCTTC.